The source of this TCR beta chain is a study of radiation and T cells in renal cell carcinoma. Sequenced by immunoSEQ multiplex PCR; TCRdb stores in-frame clones only, minus some. The table records roughly 120,000 clones, around four fifths of them present only once. Time point defined: blood 2 weeks post-SBRT. The treatment denotes: 15 Gy SBRT to primary tumor, nephrectomy 4 weeks later. Serial blood draws occurred at baseline and 2 and 4 weeks post-SBRT. CDR1 and CDR2 from the germline V gene are LNHDA and SQIVND (reference sequence). Trimming took 2 bases from V and 7 from J, leaving 15 bases between them. This CDR3 is 14 amino acids long.

The source is a woman aged 60-75 years with renal cell carcinoma. The sample was blood, taken from a patient whose treatment included radiotherapy and nephrectomy. The rearrangement links TRBV19 to TRBJ2-7; D may be TRBD2 (6 bases). CDR3 region: CASSILGRAGEQYF. The CDR3 nucleotides are TGTGCCAGTAGTATATTAGGCAGGGCGGGGGAGCAGTACTTC.